This TCR beta chain was obtained from a study of T cell responses to AZD1222 COVID-19 vaccine. General observations from the study: Only after the peak T cell response were repertoires sampled.

The assay was immunoSEQ multiplex PCR, and TCRdb's table has in-frame clones only and misses some. The sample has 100,000 or so clones, nearly 90% seen once. Between the trimmed V and J ends, which lost 1 base and 0 bases, there was a span of 22 bases. CDR1 is MGHRA, CDR2 YSYEKL, per germline. This CDR3 comprises 19 residues. On this clone itself: Antigen: not known.

Second-dose schedules of about 4 or about 12 weeks were combined. The specimen comprised peripheral blood, sampled 28 days after the second AZD1222 dose. The chain recombines TRBV4-1 with TRBJ2-7, with TRBD1 as a possible D gene (9 bases). The clonotype comes from an adult who received the AZD1222 COVID-19 vaccine. As DNA, the CDR3 is TGCGCCAGCAGCCAAGGATTAATAGTAGCGGGACAGGGCTCCTACGAGCAGTACTTC. Translated, it gives CASSQGLIVAGQGSYEQYF.